This is a list of T cell receptor beta chains from one sample in a study of shared clonotypes between healthy human individuals. The data were produced by immunoSEQ multiplex PCR, yet TCRdb's version contains in-frame clones alone and is incomplete. The sample contains about 1 million clones, more than 65% of which appear only once. The sequencing input was memory CD4+ T cells sorted from blood. Source of these receptors: a man between 18 and 35 years old in good health. The CDR3 runs from the conserved cysteine through the conserved F or W. The D gene is left open where the match is weak. A clone size is listed for some rows: how often the clone was seen (once, few, many), or a class if it is expanded.

TRBV29-1	.	TRBD1	TRBJ2-5	TGCAGCGTTGAAGGTCAGGGGGCAGAGACCCAGTACTTC	CSVEGQGAETQYF
TRBV9	.	.	TRBJ1-2	TGTGCCAGCAGTAAGGTGGGCTATGGCTACACCTTC	CASSKVGYGYTF
TRBV11-2	.	.	TRBJ1-2	TGTGCCAGCACTAAGGACTACAGAGATGTCTATAGGGGCTACACCTTC	CASTKDYRDVYRGYTF
TRBV2	few	TRBD2	TRBJ2-5	TGTGCCAGCAGTGTTAGACTAGCGGGGAGGTCAGAGACCCAGTACTTC	CASSVRLAGRSETQYF
TRBV10-3	many	TRBD2	TRBJ2-1	TGTGCCATCAGGAGGGAGACTAGCGGCAGCTATGAGCAGTTCTTC	CAIRRETSGSYEQFF
TRBV11-2	.	.	TRBJ2-7	TGTGCCAGCCGGACCCCTCAAGGGTACGAGCAGTACTTC	CASRTPQGYEQYF
TRBV6-5	.	.	TRBJ1-4	TGTGCCAGCCGACTGTCACAGGGTGCGAATGAAAAACTGTTTTTT	CASRLSQGANEKLFF
TRBV9	.	TRBD2	TRBJ2-5	TGTGCCAGCAGCCCTGGGACTAGCGGGAGGGCTCAAGAGACCCAGTACTTC	CASSPGTSGRAQETQYF
TRBV27	.	TRBD2	TRBJ2-1	TGTGCCAGCAGTCGGCCTTCTCCTAGCGGGAGGTTCAATGAGCAGTTCTTC	CASSRPSPSGRFNEQFF
TRBV7-2	.	TRBD1	TRBJ1-2	TGTGCCAGCAGCTTAGTCGCGGCAGGGGGTAACTATGGCTACACCTTC	CASSLVAAGGNYGYTF
TRBV11-2	.	.	TRBJ2-7	TGTGCCAGCAGCTCCAATCGACAGATCTACGAGCAGTACTTC	CASSSNRQIYEQYF
TRBV6-1	.	TRBD1	TRBJ1-2	TGTGCCAGCATACAGGGGGCTGTCAGTGGCTACACCTTC	CASIQGAVSGYTF
TRBV2	.	.	TRBJ2-5	TGTGCCAGCAGTGGCAGGGGTCAAGAGACCCAGTACTTC	CASSGRGQETQYF
TRBV30	.	.	TRBJ1-2	TGTGCCTGGGACCTAGGGAACTATGGCTACACCTTC	CAWDLGNYGYTF
TRBV19	.	.	TRBJ1-6	TGTGCCAGTAGTATAATACAGAGCAGCTCCTATAATTCACCCCTCCACTTT	CASSIIQSSSYNSPLHF
TRBV6-5	.	.	TRBJ2-5	TGTGCCATCAGTGGGGGGGAGACCCAGTACTTC	CAISGGETQYF
TRBV19	.	.	TRBJ1-4	TGTGCCACAAATCGAGAGTCCGCAACTAATGAAAAACTGTTTTTT	CATNRESATNEKLFF
TRBV2	.	.	TRBJ2-3	TGTGCCAGCAGTGAAGCCGGGACTAGCACAGATACGCAGTATTTT	CASSEAGTSTDTQYF
TRBV30	.	.	TRBJ2-7	TGTGCCTGGAGTGAGGTAGCACATTGGGGGAGTTCCTACGAGCAGTACTTC	CAWSEVAHWGSSYEQYF
TRBV19	.	TRBD1	TRBJ1-2	TGTGCCAGTAGATCGGGACAGGGGGGCTATGGCTACACCTTC	CASRSGQGGYGYTF
TRBV28	.	.	TRBJ1-4	TGTGCCAGCAGTCTCCTCCGGGGGACTAATGAAAAACTGTTTTTT	CASSLLRGTNEKLFF
TRBV9	.	TRBD2	TRBJ2-4	TGTGCCAGCAGCATCGTAGCGGGAGGGCCTGACATTCAGTACTTC	CASSIVAGGPDIQYF
TRBV11-3	.	TRBD2	TRBJ2-3	TGTGCCAGCAGCCGATTCTCTAGCGGGGGGGCCAAGGATACGCAGTATTTT	CASSRFSSGGAKDTQYF
TRBV29-1	.	TRBD1	TRBJ1-2	TGCAGCGTGGAAACAGGGGCTTCGAACTATGGCTACACCTTC	CSVETGASNYGYTF
TRBV18	.	.	TRBJ2-6	TGTGCCAGCTCACCTTCAGACCGTACCCCTGGGGCCAACGTCCTGACTTTC	CASSPSDRTPGANVLTF
TRBV2	once	TRBD1	TRBJ1-2	TGTGCCAGCAGGGGGGACAGCCAGACCGCGTCACGCGGCTACACCTTC	CASRGDSQTASRGYTF
TRBV6-5	.	.	TRBJ2-7	TGTGCCAGCAGCCCGGCAGGGGGGTCCTACGAGCAGTACTTC	CASSPAGGSYEQYF
TRBV30	.	TRBD2	TRBJ2-3	TGTGCCTGGAGTGTGGGAGGGCGAGATACGCAGTATTTT	CAWSVGGRDTQYF
TRBV5-1	.	TRBD2	TRBJ2-3	TGCGCCAGCAGCTTGGCCGGGACTAGGGCAGATACGCAGTATTTT	CASSLAGTRADTQYF